One and the same sample provided the 18 T cell receptor beta chains below, sequenced in a study of blood T cells in healthy people across ages. The authors ran a second PCR of roughly 7 to 11 cycles using a sample-barcoded 5' primer and a J-beta primer mix. TCRdb fed the 5' RACE reads into MiXCR, producing one record per CDR3 protein. The sample carries around 580,000 distinct CDR3 sequences, less than 60% recorded once. The material sequenced was blood. The origin of the receptors is a man of 80 years or more in good health.

This chain links TRBV20-1 with TRBJ2-1; no firm D call. V was pared by 6 bases and J by 5 bases, with 8 bases between. Germline CDR1 reads DFQATT; CDR2 reads SNEGSKA (reference sequence). The CDR3 extends over 11 amino acids. The CDR3 protein is CSARYNNEQFF. DNA for the CDR3: TGCAGTGCCCGTTACAACAATGAGCAGTTCTTC.

The V gene is TRBV5-1, the J gene TRBJ2-7; 14 bases are a match to TRBD2. The CDR3 has 16 amino acids. The germline CDR1 and CDR2 sequences are SGHRS and YFSETQ. The J segment lost 9 bases and the V segment lost 0 bases, leaving 8 bases of the junction unmatched. CDR3 DNA: TGCGCCAGCAGCTTGGCCCCGGGACTAGCGGGAGACGTGCAGTACTTC. Its translation is CASSLAPGLAGDVQYF.

The count of this clonotype is one. This chain's CDR3 is CASSQKEGGHYEQYF. Here the CDR3 DNA reads TGTGCCAGCAGCCAAAAAGAGGGAGGCCACTACGAGCAGTACTTC. The chain recombines TRBV3-1 with TRBJ2-7, with a weak D call TRBD2 (6 bases). This CDR3 region has 15 residues. The germline V gene encodes CDR1 LGHDT and CDR2 YNNKEL (reference sequence). V lost 2 bases, J lost 3 bases, and 14 bases lay in between.

The chain has TRBV28 and TRBJ2-1; no clear D. Germline CDR1 is MDHEN and CDR2 is SYDVKM. Trimming took 3 bases from V and 15 from J, leaving 15 bases between them. The CDR3 spans 12 residues. The CDR3 is CASSFYRAGRFF. CDR3 DNA: TGTGCCAGCAGTTTCTACCGGGCAGGTCGGTTCTTC.

This clonotype was observed a handful of times. This chain links TRBV7-2 with TRBJ2-1, with 12 bases lining up with TRBD2. This CDR3 has 17 residues. Per the germline V gene, CDR1 is SGHTA and CDR2 is FQGNSA. Trimming took 3 bases from V and 4 from J; bases not matched to a gene: 7. The CDR3 sequence is CASSFTSGGNPYNEQFF. The CDR3 bases are TGTGCCAGCAGCTTCACTAGCGGGGGGAACCCTTACAATGAGCAGTTCTTC.

This chain joins TRBV20-1 and TRBJ2-1; D not certain. The germline V and J ends were trimmed by 6 bases and 10 bases, with 19 bases remaining between them. The germline gives CDR1 DFQATT, CDR2 SNEGSKA (reference sequence). CDR3 length equals 13 residues. The CDR3 reads CSASSSFGSEQFF. The CDR3 coding sequence is TGCAGTGCCTCCTCATCCTTTGGCTCAGAGCAGTTCTTC.

The table lists this clonotype with a count of one. This chain links TRBV11-2 with TRBJ2-5; 7 bases match TRBD2. After removal of 2 bases from V and 11 bases from J, the junction contained 20 bases not matched to a gene. The CDR3 has 17 residues. Per the germline V gene, CDR1 is SGHAT and CDR2 is FQNNGV. CDR3 coding DNA: TGTGCCAGCAGCTTATCTAGGGGTTACCGGGGGGAAAATGAGCAGTACTTC. Protein product: CASSLSRGYRGENEQYF.

The chain couples TRBV3-1 to TRBJ1-5; TRBD1 matches at 9 bases. The CDR3 runs 18 residues. In germline, CDR1 is LGHDT, CDR2 YNNKEL (reference sequence). V gave up 3 bases and J gave up 3 bases; unmatched junction bases: 12. Written as DNA, the CDR3 is TGTGCCAGCAGCCAGGGGATCTACAGGGGGCTTCCCAATCAGCCCCAGCATTTT. As protein: CASSQGIYRGLPNQPQHF.

The table lists this clonotype with many counts. The chain links TRBV6-6 to TRBJ1-5; D is ambiguous. V gave up 7 bases and J gave up 4 bases, with 17 bases separating them. From germline, CDR1 is MNHNY and CDR2 SVGAGI (reference sequence). The CDR3 has 15 residues. The CDR3 region has the DNA TGTGCCAGCATGGGCCTAAGGAGCGATAATCAGCCCCAGCATTTT. Its protein product is CASMGLRSDNQPQHF.

This chain links TRBV20-1 with TRBJ2-1, with 8 bases lining up with TRBD2. From germline, CDR1 is DFQATT and CDR2 SNEGSKA (reference sequence). J lost 1 base, V lost 8 bases, and 4 bases had no gene match. CDR3 length: 13 residues. Here the CDR3 DNA reads TGCAGTCGACTAGCGTTTTCCTACAATGAGCAGTTCTTC. It specifies CSRLAFSYNEQFF.

The chain is built from TRBV7-2 and TRBJ2-7, with 8 bases identical to TRBD2. The CDR3 has 15 residues. Trimming at V came to 1 base and at J to 9 bases, leaving 11 bases not matched to a gene. Germline values: CDR1 SGHTA, CDR2 FQGNSA. Here the CDR3 reads CASSLGGAGDLGQYF. CDR3 coding DNA: TGTGCCAGCAGCTTAGGCGGAGCGGGAGACCTAGGGCAGTACTTC.

The J gene is TRBJ1-6, the V gene TRBV7-9; weak D call: TRBD1 (5 bases). With 4 bases removed from V and 8 bases from J, the gap between germline ends came to 15 bases. Germline V lookup: CDR1 SEHNR, CDR2 FQNEAQ (reference sequence). The CDR3 runs to 15 residues. The CDR3 region has the DNA TGTGCCAGCAGCTCCAAAGGGGCATCCCATTCACCCCTCCACTTT. It encodes CASSSKGASHSPLHF. Full variable domain (remainder filled in from reference TRBV7-9 and TRBJ1-6): DTGVSQNPRHKITKRGQNVTFRCDPISEHNRLYWYRQTLGQGPEFLTYFQNEAQLEKSRLLSDRFSAERPKGSFSTLEIQRTEQGDSAMYLCASSSKGASHSPLHFGNGTRLTVT.

This chain uses TRBV27 with TRBJ2-7; a possible D gene is TRBD1 (6 bases). The CDR3 has 16 amino acids. Germline V gives CDR1 MNHEY, CDR2 SMNVEV (reference sequence). V was pared by 5 bases and J by 0 bases, with 17 bases between. This CDR3 reads CASSITGTRSSYEQYF. Here the CDR3 DNA reads TGTGCCAGCAGTATTACCGGGACACGGAGCTCCTACGAGCAGTACTTC.

This clonotype was detected a few times. The chain has TRBV7-3 and TRBJ2-1; 9 bases agree with TRBD2. V was clipped by 1 base and J by 3 bases; unmatched bases: 1. This CDR3 contains 15 residues. Germline assignment: CDR1 SGHTA and CDR2 FQGTGA. CDR3 in DNA: TGTGCCAGCAGCTTAATACTAGCGGGCTACAATGAGCAGTTCTTC. Its protein is CASSLILAGYNEQFF.

The chain recombines TRBV12-3 or TRBV12-4 with TRBJ2-1; 10 bases map to TRBD2. The CDR3 runs 14 residues. After removal of 7 bases from V and 5 bases from J, the junction contained 5 bases not matched to a gene. The CDR3 sequence is CASTSSGGHNEQFF. The CDR3 region has the DNA TGTGCCAGCACCTCTAGCGGGGGTCACAATGAGCAGTTCTTC.

The chain joins TRBV7-9 to TRBJ1-3; D unclear. V was shortened by 0 bases and J by 0 bases, with 9 bases between the two germline ends. CDR1 and CDR2 from the germline V gene are SEHNR and FQNEAQ (reference sequence). The CDR3 contains 16 residues. The DNA of the CDR3 is TGTGCCAGCAGCTTAGCTGCAGCCCTCTCTGGAAACACCATATATTTT. Translating gives CASSLAAALSGNTIYF.

Only a few counts were recorded for this clonotype. This chain joins TRBV7-2 and TRBJ1-2; 8 nucleotides line up with TRBD1. This CDR3 has 16 amino acids. V gave up 0 bases and J gave up 5 bases; unmatched junction bases: 8. CDR1 SGHTA and CDR2 FQGNSA come from the germline V gene. DNA of the CDR3: TGTGCCAGCAGCTTAGCGGCAGGGGGCCAGGTATATGGCTACACCTTC. This encodes CASSLAAGGQVYGYTF.

The chain employs TRBV7-9 and TRBJ2-3, with 14 bases aligning to TRBD2. V lost 5 bases to trimming and J lost 4 bases; unmatched junction nucleotides: 5. In germline, CDR1 is SEHNR, CDR2 FQNEAQ (reference sequence). The CDR3 is 16 residues long. The CDR3 bases are TGTGCCAGCAGCACGACTAGCGGGAGGGCCGCAGATACGCAGTATTTT. As protein: CASSTTSGRAADTQYF.